The sequence of this T cell receptor beta chain was determined in a study of identical twins. Study-level results: Invariant MAIT and iNKT cells may have partly biased zero-insertion analyses. Among monozygotic twins, out-of-frame TCR alpha sharing exceeded what models predicted.

Trimming shortened V by 0 bases and J by 0 bases, and 15 bases separated the two germline ends. The germline CDR1 and CDR2 sequences are DFQATT and SNEGSKA (reference sequence). CDR3 length equals 17 residues. A template switching step contributed a universal primer site, while unique molecular identifiers were present in the cDNA. Using its own MiXCR run on the 5' RACE reads, TCRdb lists one record per CDR3 protein. The table records around 680,000 distinct CDR3 sequences, about 9.4% of them present only once. Regarding this clonotype: The target antigen is unknown.

These sequences were also reported in another study, on yellow fever vaccine responses in identical twins.

The clonotype originates from a woman under 30 in good health. The J gene is TRBJ2-1, the V gene TRBV20-1; weak D call: TRBD2 (7 bases). The specimen was PBMCs. The CDR3 loop is CSARDPRGASSYNEQFF. CDR3 sequence (DNA): TGCAGTGCTAGAGACCCCCGGGGGGCCAGCTCCTACAATGAGCAGTTCTTC.